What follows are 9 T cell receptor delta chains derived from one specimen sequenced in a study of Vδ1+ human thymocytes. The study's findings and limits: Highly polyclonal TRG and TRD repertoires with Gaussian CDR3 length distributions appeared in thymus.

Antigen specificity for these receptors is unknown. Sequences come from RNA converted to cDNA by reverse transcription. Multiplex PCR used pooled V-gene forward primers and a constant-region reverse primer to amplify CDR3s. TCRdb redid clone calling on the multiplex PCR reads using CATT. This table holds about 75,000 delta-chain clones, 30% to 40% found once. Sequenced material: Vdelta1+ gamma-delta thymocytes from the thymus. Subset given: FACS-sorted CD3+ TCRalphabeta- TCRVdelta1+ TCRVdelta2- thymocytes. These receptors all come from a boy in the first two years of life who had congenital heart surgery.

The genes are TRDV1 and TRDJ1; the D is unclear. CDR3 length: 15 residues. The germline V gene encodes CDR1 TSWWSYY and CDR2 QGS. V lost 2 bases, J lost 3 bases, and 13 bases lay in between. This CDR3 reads CALGENPTSADKLIF. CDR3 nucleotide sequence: TGTGCTCTTGGGGAAAATCCCACTAGCGCCGATAAACTCATCTTT.

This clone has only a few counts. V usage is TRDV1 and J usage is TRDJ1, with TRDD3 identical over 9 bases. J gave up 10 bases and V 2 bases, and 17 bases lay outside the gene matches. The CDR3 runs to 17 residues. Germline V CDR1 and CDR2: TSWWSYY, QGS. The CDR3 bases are TGTGCTCTTGGGGAAATTGAACTAGCCGTACTGGGGGAGAGACTCATCTTT. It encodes CALGEIELAVLGERLIF.

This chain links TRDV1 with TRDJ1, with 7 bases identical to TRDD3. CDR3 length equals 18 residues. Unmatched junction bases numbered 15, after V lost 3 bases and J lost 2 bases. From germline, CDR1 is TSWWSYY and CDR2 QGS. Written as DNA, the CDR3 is TGTGCTCTTGGGGAGAAAATTGCCTGGGGGGCCTCGACCGATAAACTCATCTTT. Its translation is CALGEKIAWGASTDKLIF.

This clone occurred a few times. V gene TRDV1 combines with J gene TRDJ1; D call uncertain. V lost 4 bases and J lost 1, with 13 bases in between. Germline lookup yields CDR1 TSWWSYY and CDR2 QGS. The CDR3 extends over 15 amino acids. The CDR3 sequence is CALGGATGPTDKLIF. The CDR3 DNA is TGTGCTCTTGGGGGGGCTACGGGGCCCACCGATAAACTCATCTTT.

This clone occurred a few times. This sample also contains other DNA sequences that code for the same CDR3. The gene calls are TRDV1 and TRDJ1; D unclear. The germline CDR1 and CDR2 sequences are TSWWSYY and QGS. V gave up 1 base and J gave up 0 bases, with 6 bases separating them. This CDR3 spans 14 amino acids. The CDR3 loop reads CALGERRDTDKLIF. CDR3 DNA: TGTGCTCTTGGGGAACGGCGGGACACCGATAAACTCATCTTT.

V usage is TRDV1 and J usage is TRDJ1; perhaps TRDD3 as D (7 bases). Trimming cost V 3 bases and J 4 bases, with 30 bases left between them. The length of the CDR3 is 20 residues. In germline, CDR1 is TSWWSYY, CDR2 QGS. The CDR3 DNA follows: TGTGCTCTTGGGGACCGTCCTTCCCGAAACTGGGGAGCGTGTCGCGATAAACTCATCTTT. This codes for CALGDRPSRNWGACRDKLIF.

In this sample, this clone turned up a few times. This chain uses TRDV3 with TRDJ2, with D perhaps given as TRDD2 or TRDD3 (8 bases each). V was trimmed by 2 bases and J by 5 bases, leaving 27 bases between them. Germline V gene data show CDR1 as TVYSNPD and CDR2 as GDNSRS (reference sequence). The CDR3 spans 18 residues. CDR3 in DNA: TGTGCCTTTCGCCCCCTTCCTAGAAGGGTGGGGGATACAGCACAACTCTTCTTT. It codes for CAFRPLPRRVGDTAQLFF.

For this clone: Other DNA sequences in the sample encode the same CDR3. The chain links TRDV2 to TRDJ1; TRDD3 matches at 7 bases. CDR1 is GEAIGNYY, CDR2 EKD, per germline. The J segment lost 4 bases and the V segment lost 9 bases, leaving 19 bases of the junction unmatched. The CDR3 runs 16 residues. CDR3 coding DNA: TGTGCCACCGGGCGTACTGGGGTATACGCCATCGATAAACTCATCTTT. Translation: CATGRTGVYAIDKLIF.

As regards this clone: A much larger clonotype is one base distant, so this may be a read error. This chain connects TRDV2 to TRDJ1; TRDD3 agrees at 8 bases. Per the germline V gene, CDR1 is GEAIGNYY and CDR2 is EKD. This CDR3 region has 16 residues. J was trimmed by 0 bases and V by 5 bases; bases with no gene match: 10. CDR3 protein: CACAATGGEYTDKLIF. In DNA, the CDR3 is TGTGCCTGTGCCGCCACTGGGGGCGAGTACACCGATAAACTCATCTTT.